Detailed here is one T cell receptor (beta chain). This specimen belongs to a study of CD8 T cells in Susac syndrome. RNA was extracted with the RNeasy kit, and a quantity of about 0.45 to 1 ug was reverse transcribed using random hexamers. Amplification of the TCR beta CDR3 was carried out by immunoSEQ multiplex PCR, which spanned a total of 54 Vbeta and 13 Jbeta segments. Each CDR3 protein gets one entry after TCRdb re-called the immunoSEQ multiplex PCR reads with MiXCR. The sample contains about 200,000 distinct CDR3 sequences, approximately 94% of which appear only once. Germline values: CDR1 SGHDN, CDR2 FVKESK. V shed 2 bases and J 6 bases; nucleotides not matched to a gene: 2. The CDR3 consists of 14 residues.

The origin of this receptor is a human donor in good health. The rearrangement uses TRBV14 and TRBJ2-3; TRBD2 agrees at 10 bases. The material sequenced was CD4+ T cells from PBMCs. CDR3 bases: TGTGCCAGCAGCCAACTAGCGGGGGAGGATACGCAGTATTTT. This translates into CASSQLAGEDTQYF.